This T cell receptor (beta chain) emerged from a study of cytomegalovirus exposure and HLA in healthy donors. Whole-study results and caveats: Follow-up analysis seemed to connect common viral pathogens with several of the most significant clusters identified.

Donors had nominal health at sampling but likely had unrecorded immune exposures. From germline, CDR1 is SGHVS and CDR2 FQNEAQ. Trimming took 2 bases from V and 8 from J, leaving 19 bases between them. This CDR3 comprises 16 residues. Worth noting for this clone: What it binds is not known.

PCR used 60 Vbeta primers and 13 Jbeta primers. Libraries were prepared by immunoSEQ multiplex PCR; TCRdb keeps only in-frame clonotypes and omits some of them. Among around 94,000 clones listed, over 65% were seen once. Sequencing was carried out using PBMCs. This TCR was recovered from a middle-aged woman in good health and CMV-seropositive. The chain carries TRBV7-8 and TRBJ2-1; the D gene is possibly TRBD2 (5 bases). This CDR3 reads CASSLLRVLVPDEQFF. As DNA, the CDR3 is TGTGCCAGCAGCTTATTGCGGGTCCTGGTACCGGATGAGCAGTTCTTC.